This TCR beta chain was retrieved from a study of T cell repertoires in cytomegalovirus infection. Germline CDR1 reads SGHVS; CDR2 reads FNYEAQ. V lost 1 base, J lost 10 bases, and 7 bases lay in between. This CDR3 spans 12 amino acids. TCRdb independently ran MiXCR on the reads; one entry per CDR3 protein. The table includes 450,000 to 650,000 distinct CDR3 sequences, 40% detected once. Concerning this clonotype: Its matching antigen is unknown.

Study-level findings and limits: Using cumulative public TCR beta family frequency, the authors identified those who carried CMV together with the relevant HLA.

The receptor was derived from a human donor in good health (CMV status not recorded). Some clones in this sample may be carry-over from other donors' samples. The chain carries TRBV7-6 and TRBJ1-4, with TRBD1 as a possible D gene (6 bases). The sample in question was cultured PBMCs, obtained from culture after CMV antigen stimulation. The CDR3 DNA reads TGTGCCAGCAGCTTAGTCAGGGGAAAACTGTTTTTT. Encoded protein: CASSLVRGKLFF.